A selection of T cell receptor beta chains follows, all from one sample in a study of control samples from healthy donors and cancer patients. Sequenced by immunoSEQ multiplex PCR; TCRdb stores in-frame clones only, minus some. Of around 130,000 clones in the sample, just under 90% were seen once. Material: PBMCs. Source of these receptors: a middle-aged man with head and neck cancer. Each CDR3 is given with its conserved first and last residue. The order of the fields is V gene, D gene, J gene, clone size, CDR3 protein, CDR3 DNA. D genes are given only for firm matches. For some rows the clone size is stated as once, few or many, or as a class when expanded; others skip it.

TRBV19,.,TRBJ2-1,.,CASSSQTTRNGENEQFF,TGTGCCAGTAGTTCCCAGACTACTCGAAATGGGGAAAATGAGCAGTTCTTC
TRBV6-6,TRBD2,TRBJ2-7,.,CASSSLTSSYEQYF,TGTGCCAGCAGTTCCTTGACTAGCTCTTACGAGCAGTACTTC
TRBV7-9,TRBD2,TRBJ2-3,.,CASSLTPRGVGYF,TGTGCCAGCAGCTTAACCCCCCGGGGGGTAGGGTATTTT
TRBV18,.,TRBJ2-2,.,CASSPRGARGTGELFF,TGTGCCAGCTCACCACGTGGGGCACGAGGGACCGGGGAGCTGTTTTTT
TRBV19,TRBD1,TRBJ2-6,.,CASGADRGPGANVLTF,TGTGCCAGTGGCGCGGACAGGGGGCCTGGGGCCAACGTCCTGACTTTC
TRBV10-3,TRBD1,TRBJ2-7,few,CANAGQGFGEQYF,TGTGCCAACGCGGGACAGGGGTTCGGCGAGCAGTACTTC
TRBV6-5,TRBD1,TRBJ2-7,.,CASSSWAGGFYEQYF,TGTGCCAGCAGCTCCTGGGCAGGGGGCTTCTACGAGCAGTACTTC
TRBV5-1,.,TRBJ1-2,.,CASRYSNYGYTF,TGCGCCAGCAGGTATTCTAACTATGGCTACACCTTC
TRBV28,TRBD1,TRBJ1-2,.,CASSFVPGGWDYGYTF,TGTGCCAGCAGTTTCGTGCCAGGGGGCTGGGATTATGGCTACACCTTC
TRBV6-5,TRBD1,TRBJ2-2,.,CASSPGTGNTGELFF,TGTGCCAGCAGTCCCGGGACAGGGAACACCGGGGAGCTGTTTTTT
TRBV2,.,TRBJ1-1,.,CAIAWGTVETEAFF,TGTGCCATCGCGTGGGGAACAGTGGAGACTGAAGCTTTCTTT
TRBV19,TRBD1,TRBJ2-3,.,CASRGTGTANTDTQYF,TGTGCCAGTAGAGGGACCGGGACAGCCAACACAGATACGCAGTATTTT
TRBV7-7,TRBD1,TRBJ2-5,.,CASSLGQGVEETQYF,TGTGCTAGCAGCTTAGGGCAGGGGGTAGAAGAGACCCAGTACTTC
TRBV30,.,TRBJ2-7,.,CAWSDGPISAYEQYF,TGTGCCTGGAGTGATGGACCCATCTCAGCCTACGAGCAGTACTTC
TRBV7-2,.,TRBJ2-7,.,CASRVRGLSSYEQYF,TGTGCCAGCAGGGTGAGAGGACTGTCTTCCTACGAGCAGTACTTC
TRBV6-5,TRBD1,TRBJ2-7,.,CASSPSSGQKGEQYF,TGTGCCAGCAGCCCAAGCTCGGGACAGAAGGGCGAGCAGTACTTC
TRBV20-1,.,TRBJ2-7,.,CSATLNYEQYF,TGCAGTGCTACTTTGAACTACGAGCAGTACTTC
TRBV7-6,TRBD2,TRBJ2-7,once,CASGLATGREQYF,TGTGCCAGCGGACTAGCGACCGGGAGGGAGCAGTACTTC
TRBV7-9,.,TRBJ1-4,.,CASSPQGLTNEKLFF,TGTGCCAGCAGCCCACAGGGACTTACTAATGAAAAACTGTTTTTT
TRBV2,.,TRBJ2-3,few,CASNPSEANTQYF,TGTGCCAGCAATCCCTCGGAGGCGAATACGCAGTATTTT
TRBV12-3/TRBV12-4,.,TRBJ2-1,.,CASSWAIYEQFF,TGTGCCAGCAGTTGGGCCATTTATGAGCAGTTCTTC
TRBV29-1,TRBD2,TRBJ2-1,.,CSAGTSGANEQFF,TGCAGCGCAGGGACTAGCGGGGCCAATGAGCAGTTCTTC
TRBV7-9,.,TRBJ2-1,.,CASSLSGHTYNEQFF,TGTGCCAGCAGTTTGTCCGGGCACACGTACAATGAGCAGTTCTTC
TRBV19,.,TRBJ1-6,.,CASSDGYSYNSPLHF,TGTGCCAGTAGTGACGGGTACTCCTATAATTCACCCCTCCACTTT
TRBV5-1,.,TRBJ2-1,.,CASSLGEGSGSYNEQFF,TGCGCCAGCAGCTTAGGCGAGGGCAGCGGCTCCTACAATGAGCAGTTCTTC
TRBV4-1,.,TRBJ2-2,.,CASSQDSNRANTGELFF,TGCGCCAGCAGCCAAGACTCGAACAGAGCGAACACCGGGGAGCTGTTTTTT
TRBV6-5,.,TRBJ1-1,.,CASWRGNTEAFF,TGTGCCAGTTGGAGGGGGAACACTGAAGCTTTCTTT
TRBV6-2/TRBV6-3,.,TRBJ2-7,.,CASSYATGPSTYEQYF,TGTGCCAGCAGTTACGCAACAGGGCCCAGCACCTACGAGCAGTACTTC
TRBV6-6,TRBD1,TRBJ1-5,.,CASSYSLDRVPQPQHF,TGTGCCAGCAGTTACTCCCTAGACAGGGTCCCTCAGCCCCAGCATTTT
TRBV6-6,.,TRBJ2-1,.,CASSYSAGRDEQFF,TGTGCCAGCAGTTACTCAGCAGGGCGGGATGAGCAGTTCTTC
TRBV6-5,.,TRBJ2-2,.,CATRQTQNTGELFF,TGTGCCACCCGACAGACCCAGAACACCGGGGAGCTGTTTTTT
TRBV7-9,.,TRBJ2-6,.,CASSLASSRAGANVLTF,TGTGCCAGCAGCTTAGCCAGTAGTCGTGCTGGGGCCAACGTCCTGACTTTC
TRBV2,.,TRBJ2-2,.,CASSAGSANTGELFF,TGTGCCAGCAGTGCAGGCAGCGCGAACACCGGGGAGCTGTTTTTT
TRBV7-2,.,TRBJ2-7,.,CASSPRASDIEQYF,TGTGCCAGCAGCCCTCGGGCGTCTGATATCGAGCAGTACTTC
TRBV29-1,TRBD1,TRBJ1-2,once,CSVADRAYGYTF,TGCAGCGTTGCGGACAGGGCCTATGGCTACACCTTC
TRBV2,.,TRBJ2-7,few,CASKVRALSSYEQYF,TGTGCCAGCAAGGTGCGGGCCCTAAGCTCCTACGAGCAGTACTTC
TRBV6-5,.,TRBJ2-1,.,CASSYSMDKNYNEQFF,TGTGCCAGCAGTTACTCGATGGATAAAAACTACAATGAGCAGTTCTTC
TRBV27,.,TRBJ2-7,.,CASSLGGAGEQYF,TGTGCCAGCAGTTTAGGGGGGGCGGGGGAGCAGTACTTC
TRBV4-2,TRBD2,TRBJ2-5,once,CASSRGTSGDQETQYF,TGTGCCAGCAGCCGCGGGACTAGCGGGGACCAAGAGACCCAGTACTTC
TRBV5-8,.,TRBJ2-7,.,CASSLGRRPYEQYF,TGTGCCAGCAGCTTGGGCAGGAGACCCTACGAGCAGTACTTC
TRBV4-1,TRBD2,TRBJ2-1,.,CASSHSEAGSSYNEQFF,TGCGCCAGCAGCCATTCAGAAGCGGGGAGCTCCTACAATGAGCAGTTCTTC
TRBV18,TRBD2,TRBJ2-1,.,CASSLFSLTSGTYNEQFF,TGTGCCAGCTCACTATTCTCTCTGACTAGCGGTACCTACAATGAGCAGTTCTTC
TRBV6-5,.,TRBJ2-3,.,CASARGDTQYF,TGTGCCAGCGCTCGGGGAGATACGCAGTATTTT
TRBV10-1,TRBD2,TRBJ2-1,.,CASGGGSAGYYNEQFF,TGCGCCAGCGGGGGGGGGAGCGCAGGCTACTACAATGAGCAGTTCTTC
TRBV18,.,TRBJ1-5,.,CASSPQGGNQPQHF,TGTGCCAGCTCACCACAGGGTGGCAATCAGCCCCAGCATTTT
TRBV5-1,.,TRBJ2-2,.,CASSLNGGGELFF,TGCGCCAGCAGCTTGAACGGGGGCGGGGAGCTGTTTTTT
TRBV11-2,.,TRBJ2-1,.,CASSFMVGEQFF,TGTGCCAGCAGCTTTATGGTTGGTGAGCAGTTCTTC
TRBV10-3,.,TRBJ2-1,.,CAIKSQFPGTHHEQFF,TGTGCCATCAAATCCCAGTTTCCAGGGACGCACCATGAGCAGTTCTTC
TRBV11-1,.,TRBJ2-7,few,CASSLGGNEQYF,TGTGCCAGCAGCTTAGGCGGGAACGAGCAGTACTTC
TRBV30,.,TRBJ2-2,.,CAWSVLRGAGTGELFF,TGTGCCTGGAGTGTACTCCGGGGGGCGGGCACCGGGGAGCTGTTTTTT